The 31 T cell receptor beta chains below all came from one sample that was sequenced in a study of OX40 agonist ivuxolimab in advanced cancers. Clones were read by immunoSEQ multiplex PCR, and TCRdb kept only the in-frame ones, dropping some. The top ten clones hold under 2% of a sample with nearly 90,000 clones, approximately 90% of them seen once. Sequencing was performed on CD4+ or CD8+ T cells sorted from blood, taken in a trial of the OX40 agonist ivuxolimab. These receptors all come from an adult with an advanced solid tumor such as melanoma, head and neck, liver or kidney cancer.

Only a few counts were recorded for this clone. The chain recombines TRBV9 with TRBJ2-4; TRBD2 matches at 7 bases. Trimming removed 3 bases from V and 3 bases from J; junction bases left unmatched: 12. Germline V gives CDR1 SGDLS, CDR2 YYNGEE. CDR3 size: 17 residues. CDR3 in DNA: TGTGCCAGCAGCGACCGGTGGGGCGGGGGTAACAAAAACATTCAGTACTTC. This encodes CASSDRWGGGNKNIQYF.

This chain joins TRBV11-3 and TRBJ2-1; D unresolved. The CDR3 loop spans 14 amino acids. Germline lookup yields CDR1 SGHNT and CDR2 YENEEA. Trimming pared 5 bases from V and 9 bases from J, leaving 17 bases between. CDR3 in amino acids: CASSPSPFRGEQFF. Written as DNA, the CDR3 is TGTGCCAGCAGCCCAAGCCCGTTTAGAGGTGAGCAGTTCTTC. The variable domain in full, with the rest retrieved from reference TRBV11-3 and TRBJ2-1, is EAGVVQSPRYKIIEKKQPVAFWCNPISGHNTLYWYLQNLGQGPELLIRYENEEAVDDSQLPKDRFSAERLKGVDSTLKIQPAELGDSAVYLCASSPSPFRGEQFFGPGTRLTVL.

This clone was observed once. The CDR3 DNA follows: TGTGCCAGCACCGAGGGCCTTGGAAACACCATATATTTT. This encodes CASTEGLGNTIYF. This chain links TRBV28 with TRBJ1-3; D gene unclear. The length of the CDR3 is 13 residues. Trimming pared 7 bases from V and 3 bases from J, leaving 10 bases between. Per the germline V gene, CDR1 is MDHEN and CDR2 is SYDVKM. Based on the CDR3 plus reference TRBV28 and TRBJ1-3, the full variable domain is DVKVTQSSRYLVKRTGEKVFLECVQDMDHENMFWYRQDPGLGLRLIYFSYDVKMKEKGDIPEGYSVSREKKERFSLILESASTNQTSMYLCASTEGLGNTIYFGEGSWLTVV.

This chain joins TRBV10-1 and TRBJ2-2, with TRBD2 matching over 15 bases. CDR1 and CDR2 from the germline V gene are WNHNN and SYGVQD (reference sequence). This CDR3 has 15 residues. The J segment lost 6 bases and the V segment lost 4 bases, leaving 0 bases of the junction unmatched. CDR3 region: CASSGTSGGAGELFF. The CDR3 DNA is TGCGCCAGCAGTGGGACTAGCGGGGGGGCCGGGGAGCTGTTTTTT.

The CDR3 DNA sequence: TGTGCCAGCAGATACGGGGCGGGAGAGACCCAGTACTTC. This encodes CASRYGAGETQYF. The rearrangement links TRBV6-1 to TRBJ2-5, with D tentatively TRBD1 or TRBD2 (5 bases each). CDR1 MNHNS and CDR2 SASEGT come from the germline V gene. V shed 6 bases and J shed 4 bases, with 12 bases lying between them. The CDR3 consists of 13 residues.

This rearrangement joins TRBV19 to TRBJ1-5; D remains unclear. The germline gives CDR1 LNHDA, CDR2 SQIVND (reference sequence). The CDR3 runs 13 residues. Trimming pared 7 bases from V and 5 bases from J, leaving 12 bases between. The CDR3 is CASNWASDQPQHF. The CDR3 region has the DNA TGTGCCAGTAATTGGGCCAGCGATCAGCCCCAGCATTTT.

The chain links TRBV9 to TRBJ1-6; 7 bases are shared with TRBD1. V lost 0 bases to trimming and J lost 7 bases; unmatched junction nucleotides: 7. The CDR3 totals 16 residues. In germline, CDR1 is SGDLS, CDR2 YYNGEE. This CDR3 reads CASSVGSDRNNSPLHF. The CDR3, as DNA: TGTGCCAGCAGCGTAGGGTCGGACAGGAACAATTCACCCCTCCACTTT.

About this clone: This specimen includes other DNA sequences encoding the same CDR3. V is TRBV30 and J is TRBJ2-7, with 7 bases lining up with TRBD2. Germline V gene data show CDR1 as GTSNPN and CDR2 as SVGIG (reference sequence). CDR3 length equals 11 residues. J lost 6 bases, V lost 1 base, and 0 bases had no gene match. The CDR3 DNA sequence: TGTGCCTGGAGTGCGGGGGGCGAGCAGTACTTC. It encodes CAWSAGGEQYF. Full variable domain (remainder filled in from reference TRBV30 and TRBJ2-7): SQTIHQWPATLVQPVGSPLSLECTVEGTSNPNLYWYRQAAGRGLQLLFYSVGIGQISSEVPQNLSASRPQDRQFILSSKKLLLSDSGFYLCAWSAGGEQYFGPGTRLTVT.

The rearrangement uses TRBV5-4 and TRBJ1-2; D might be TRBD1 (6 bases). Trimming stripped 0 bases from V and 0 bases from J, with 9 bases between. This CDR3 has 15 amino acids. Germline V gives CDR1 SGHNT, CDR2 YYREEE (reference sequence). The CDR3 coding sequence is TGTGCCAGCAGCTTGGAACAGGGCGCTAACTATGGCTACACCTTC. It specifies CASSLEQGANYGYTF.

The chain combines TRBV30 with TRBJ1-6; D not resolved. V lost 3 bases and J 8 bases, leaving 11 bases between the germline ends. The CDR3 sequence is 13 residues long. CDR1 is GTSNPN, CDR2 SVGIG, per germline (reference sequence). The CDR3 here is CAWRTEVDSPLHF. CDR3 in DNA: TGTGCCTGGAGGACGGAGGTTGATTCACCCCTCCACTTT.

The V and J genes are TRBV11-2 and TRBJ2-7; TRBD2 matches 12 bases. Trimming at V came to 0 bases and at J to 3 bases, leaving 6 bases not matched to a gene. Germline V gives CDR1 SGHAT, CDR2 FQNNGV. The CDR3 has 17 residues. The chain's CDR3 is CASSLDQTSGSVYEQYF. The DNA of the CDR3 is TGTGCCAGCAGCTTAGATCAGACTAGCGGGAGTGTCTACGAGCAGTACTTC.

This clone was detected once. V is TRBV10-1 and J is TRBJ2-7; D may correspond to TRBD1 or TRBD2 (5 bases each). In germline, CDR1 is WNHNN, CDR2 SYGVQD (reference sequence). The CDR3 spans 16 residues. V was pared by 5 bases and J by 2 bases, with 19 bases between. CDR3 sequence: CASSPGRAPDPYEQYF. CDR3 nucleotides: TGCGCCAGCAGTCCGGGACGAGCCCCTGACCCCTACGAGCAGTACTTC.

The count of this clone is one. DNA of the CDR3: TGTGCCAGCAGCTTTGGGGGACAGCAAAATTATGGCTACACCTTC. Encoded protein: CASSFGGQQNYGYTF. The chain links TRBV7-2 to TRBJ1-2; TRBD1 aligns across 7 bases. This CDR3 contains 15 residues. Germline V gives CDR1 SGHTA, CDR2 FQGNSA. Germline trimming cut 3 bases from V and 5 bases from J; bases unmatched to any gene: 9.

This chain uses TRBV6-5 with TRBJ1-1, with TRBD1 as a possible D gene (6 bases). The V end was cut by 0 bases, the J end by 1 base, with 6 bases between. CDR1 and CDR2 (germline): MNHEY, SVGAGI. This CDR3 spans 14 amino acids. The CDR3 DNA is TGTGCCAGCAGTTACTCGACAGGGAACACTGAAGCTTTCTTT. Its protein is CASSYSTGNTEAFF.

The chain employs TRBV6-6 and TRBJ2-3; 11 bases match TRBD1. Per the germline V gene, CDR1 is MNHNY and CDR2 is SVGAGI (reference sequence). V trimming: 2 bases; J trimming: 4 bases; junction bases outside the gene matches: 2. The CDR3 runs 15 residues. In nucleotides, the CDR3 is TGTGCCAGCAGTTACCTGGGACAGGGGGCAGATACGCAGTATTTT. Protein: CASSYLGQGADTQYF.

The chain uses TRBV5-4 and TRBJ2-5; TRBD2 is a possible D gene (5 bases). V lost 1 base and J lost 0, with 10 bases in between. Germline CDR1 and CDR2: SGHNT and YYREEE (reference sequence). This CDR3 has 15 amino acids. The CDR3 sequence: CASSLSSGNQETQYF. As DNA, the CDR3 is TGTGCCAGCAGCTTGAGTTCGGGGAACCAAGAGACCCAGTACTTC.

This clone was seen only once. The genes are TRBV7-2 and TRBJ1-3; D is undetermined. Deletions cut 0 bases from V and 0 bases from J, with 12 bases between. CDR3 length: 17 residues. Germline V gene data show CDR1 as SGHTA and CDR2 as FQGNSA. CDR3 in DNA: TGTGCCAGCAGCTTAGCGAACCCCGCTCTCTCTGGAAACACCATATATTTT. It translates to CASSLANPALSGNTIYF.

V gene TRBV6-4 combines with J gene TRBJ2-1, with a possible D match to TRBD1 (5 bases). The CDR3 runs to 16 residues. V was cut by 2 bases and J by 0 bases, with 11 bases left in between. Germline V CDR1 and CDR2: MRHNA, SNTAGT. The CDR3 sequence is CASSDKSTGSYNEQFF. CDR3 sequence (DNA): TGTGCCAGCAGTGACAAATCCACAGGCTCCTACAATGAGCAGTTCTTC.

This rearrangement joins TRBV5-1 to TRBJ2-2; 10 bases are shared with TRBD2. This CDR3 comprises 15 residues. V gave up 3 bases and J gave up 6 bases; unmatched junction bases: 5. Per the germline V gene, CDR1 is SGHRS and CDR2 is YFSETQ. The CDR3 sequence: CASSSQRGGPGELFF. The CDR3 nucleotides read TGCGCCAGCAGCTCCCAGCGGGGGGGCCCCGGGGAGCTGTTTTTT.

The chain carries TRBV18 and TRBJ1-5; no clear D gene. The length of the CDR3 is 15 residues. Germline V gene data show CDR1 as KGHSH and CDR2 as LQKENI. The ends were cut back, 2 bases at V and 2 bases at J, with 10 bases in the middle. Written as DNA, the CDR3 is TGTGCCAGCTCACCAGGGCAGTACGGCAATCAGCCCCAGCATTTT. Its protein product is CASSPGQYGNQPQHF.

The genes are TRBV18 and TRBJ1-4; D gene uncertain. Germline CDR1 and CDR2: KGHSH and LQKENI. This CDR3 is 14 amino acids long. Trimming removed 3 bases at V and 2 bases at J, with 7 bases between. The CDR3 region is CASSPTPTNEKLFF. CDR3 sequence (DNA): TGTGCCAGCTCACCGACGCCCACTAATGAAAAACTGTTTTTT.

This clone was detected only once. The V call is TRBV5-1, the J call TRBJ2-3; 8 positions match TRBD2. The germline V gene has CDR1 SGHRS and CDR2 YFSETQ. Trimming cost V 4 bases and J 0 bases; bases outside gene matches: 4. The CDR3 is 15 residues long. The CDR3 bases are TGCGCCAGCAGCACCCTAGCGGGTAGCACAGATACGCAGTATTTT. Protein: CASSTLAGSTDTQYF. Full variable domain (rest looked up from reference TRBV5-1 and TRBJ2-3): KAGVTQTPRYLIKTRGQQVTLSCSPISGHRSVSWYQQTPGQGLQFLFEYFSETQRNKGNFPGRFSGRQFSNSRSEMNVSTLELGDSALYLCASSTLAGSTDTQYFGPGTRLTVL.

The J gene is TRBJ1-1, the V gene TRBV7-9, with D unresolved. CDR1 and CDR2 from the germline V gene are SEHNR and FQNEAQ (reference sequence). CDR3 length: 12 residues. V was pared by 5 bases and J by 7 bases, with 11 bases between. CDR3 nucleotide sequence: TGTGCCAGCAGCCCCTTCGTCGGTGAAGCTTTCTTT. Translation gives CASSPFVGEAFF. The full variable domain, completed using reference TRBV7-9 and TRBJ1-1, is DTGVSQNPRHKITKRGQNVTFRCDPISEHNRLYWYRQTLGQGPEFLTYFQNEAQLEKSRLLSDRFSAERPKGSFSTLEIQRTEQGDSAMYLCASSPFVGEAFFGQGTRLTVV.

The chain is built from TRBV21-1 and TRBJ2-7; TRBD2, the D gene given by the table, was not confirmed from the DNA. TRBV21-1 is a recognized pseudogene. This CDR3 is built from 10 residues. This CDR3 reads CALVAAEQYF. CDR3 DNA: TGTGCCTTGGTTGCGGCCGAGCAGTACTTC.

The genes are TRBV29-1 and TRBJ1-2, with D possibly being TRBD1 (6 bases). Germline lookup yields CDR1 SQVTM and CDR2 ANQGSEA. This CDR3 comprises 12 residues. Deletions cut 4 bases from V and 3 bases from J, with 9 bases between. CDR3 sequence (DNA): TGCAGCGTTGGTGCAGGGGACTATGGCTACACCTTC. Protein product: CSVGAGDYGYTF.

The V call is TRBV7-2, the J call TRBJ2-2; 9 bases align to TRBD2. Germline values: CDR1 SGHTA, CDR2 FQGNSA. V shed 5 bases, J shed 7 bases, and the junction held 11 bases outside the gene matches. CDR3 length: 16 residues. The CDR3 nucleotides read TGTGCCAGCAGCCTTCGTAGCGGGAGAAGTATCGGGGAGCTGTTTTTT. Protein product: CASSLRSGRSIGELFF.

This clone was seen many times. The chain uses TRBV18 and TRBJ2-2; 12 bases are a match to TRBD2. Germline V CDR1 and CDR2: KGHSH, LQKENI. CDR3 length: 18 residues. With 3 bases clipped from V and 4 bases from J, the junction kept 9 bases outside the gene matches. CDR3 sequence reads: CASSPTTSGSGVTGELFF. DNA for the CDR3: TGTGCCAGCTCACCGACGACTAGCGGGAGCGGGGTCACCGGGGAGCTGTTTTTT.

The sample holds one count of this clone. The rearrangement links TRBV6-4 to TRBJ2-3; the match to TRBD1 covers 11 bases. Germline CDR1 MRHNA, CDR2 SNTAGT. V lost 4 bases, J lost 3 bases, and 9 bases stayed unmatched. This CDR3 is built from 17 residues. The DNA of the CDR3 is TGTGCCAGCAGTGCCTTCAGGACAGGGGGCGCGACAGATACGCAGTATTTT. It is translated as CASSAFRTGGATDTQYF.

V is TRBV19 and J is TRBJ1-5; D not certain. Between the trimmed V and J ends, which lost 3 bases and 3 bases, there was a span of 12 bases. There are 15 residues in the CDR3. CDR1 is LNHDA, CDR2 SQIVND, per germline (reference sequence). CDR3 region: CASSISRLVNQPQHF. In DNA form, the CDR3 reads TGTGCCAGTAGTATCTCTCGGTTGGTCAATCAGCCCCAGCATTTT. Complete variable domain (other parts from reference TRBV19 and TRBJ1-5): DGGITQSPKYLFRKEGQNVTLSCEQNLNHDAMYWYRQDPGQGLRLIYYSQIVNDFQKGDIAEGYSVSREKKESFPLTVTSAQKNPTAFYLCASSISRLVNQPQHFGDGTRLSIL.

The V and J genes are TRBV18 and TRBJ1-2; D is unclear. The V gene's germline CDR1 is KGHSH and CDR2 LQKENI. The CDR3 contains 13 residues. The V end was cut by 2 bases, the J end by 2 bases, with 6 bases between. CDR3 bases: TGTGCCAGCTCACCAGTAGGGAACTATGGCTACACCTTC. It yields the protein CASSPVGNYGYTF.

CDR3 sequence: CASSRQETDTQYF. The DNA for the CDR3 is TGCGCCAGCAGCCGACAGGAAACAGATACGCAGTATTTT. The rearrangement joins TRBV5-1 to TRBJ2-3; D possibly corresponds to TRBD1 (6 bases). Germline loops: CDR1 SGHRS, CDR2 YFSETQ. The CDR3 runs 13 residues. V was trimmed by 4 bases and J by 3 bases, leaving 9 bases between them.